This TCR beta chain was captured by sequencing in a study of human T cells and chemical hapten exposure. Looking at the study overall: Throughout the roughly 24-week study, diphenylcyclopropenone was applied weekly to the patients' scalps.

The time point is: patch test 2, 6 weeks after DPC sensitization. Treatment reported: therapeutic diphenylcyclopropenone sensitization with weekly scalp DPC. MiXCR, applied by TCRdb to the RACE reads, yields one record per CDR3 protein. The top ten hold about 5.6% of the sample, which has a few hundred thousand distinct CDR3 sequences, about 6% seen once. The length of the CDR3 is 14 residues. V dropped 6 bases and J dropped 6; count of bases not matched to a gene: 8. This clonotype was found many times. The sample was whole blood, taken in connection with sensitization to the hapten diphenylcyclopropenone (DPC). The V gene is TRBV12-3 or TRBV12-4, the J gene TRBJ1-2; 9 bases align to TRBD1. The source is a woman younger than 30 with alopecia areata. Some clones in this sample may be carry-over from other donors' samples. The CDR3 sequence is CASRPGTGLHGYTF. CDR3 in DNA: TGTGCCAGCAGGCCAGGGACAGGGCTTCATGGCTACACCTTC.